This T cell receptor (beta chain) appears in the sequencing data of a study of control samples from healthy donors and cancer patients. The CDR3 contains 15 residues. CDR1 is SEHNR, CDR2 FQNEAQ, per germline (reference sequence). V was pared by 1 base and J by 7 bases, with 6 bases of the junction left unmatched. The table came from immunoSEQ multiplex PCR; TCRdb's copy has only in-frame clones and leaves some out. The sample carries 120,000 to 150,000 clones, 93% recorded once. This TCR was sampled from a man aged 18-30 years in good health. The rearrangement uses TRBV7-9 and TRBJ1-2, with 10 nucleotides matching TRBD1. Sequencing input: blood. The CDR3 DNA is TGTGCCAGCAGCTTAGGGACAGGGGGGGCCCTTGGCTACACCTTC. As protein: CASSLGTGGALGYTF.